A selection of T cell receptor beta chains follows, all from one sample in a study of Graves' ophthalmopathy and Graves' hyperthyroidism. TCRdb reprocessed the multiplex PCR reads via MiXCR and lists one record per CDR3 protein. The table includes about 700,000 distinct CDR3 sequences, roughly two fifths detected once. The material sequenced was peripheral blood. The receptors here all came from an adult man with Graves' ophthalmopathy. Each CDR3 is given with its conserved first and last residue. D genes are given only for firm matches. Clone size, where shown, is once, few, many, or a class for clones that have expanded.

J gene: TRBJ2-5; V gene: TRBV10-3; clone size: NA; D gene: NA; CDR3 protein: CAISAGGLETQYF; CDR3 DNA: TGTGCCATCAGTGCCGGGGGCCTAGAGACCCAGTACTTC
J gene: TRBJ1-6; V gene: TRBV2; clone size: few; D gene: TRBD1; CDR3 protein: CASSPDGQGNSPLHF; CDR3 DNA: TGTGCCAGCAGTCCAGACGGACAGGGAAACTCACCCCTCCACTTT
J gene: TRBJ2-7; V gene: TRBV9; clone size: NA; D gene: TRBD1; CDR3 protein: CASRDREKPYEQYF; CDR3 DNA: TGTGCCAGCAGAGACAGGGAAAAACCCTACGAGCAGTACTTC
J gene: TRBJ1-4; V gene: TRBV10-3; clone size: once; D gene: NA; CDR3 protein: CAISLRGEKLFF; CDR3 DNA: TGTGCCATCAGCCTCAGGGGCGAAAAACTGTTTTTT
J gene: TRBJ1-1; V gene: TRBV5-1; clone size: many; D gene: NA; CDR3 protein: CASSLATSGEAFF; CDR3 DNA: TGCGCCAGCAGCTTGGCCACATCAGGTGAAGCTTTCTTT
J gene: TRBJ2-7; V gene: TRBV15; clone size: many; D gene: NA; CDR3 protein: CATSRDGFSYEQYF; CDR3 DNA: TGTGCCACCAGCAGAGATGGGTTTTCCTACGAGCAGTACTTC
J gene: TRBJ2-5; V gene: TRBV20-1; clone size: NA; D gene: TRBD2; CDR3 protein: CSANSGTSGSRGLQETQYF; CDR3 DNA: TGCAGTGCGAACTCAGGGACTAGCGGGAGTAGGGGCCTCCAAGAGACCCAGTACTTC
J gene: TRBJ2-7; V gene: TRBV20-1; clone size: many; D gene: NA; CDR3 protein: CSARDAGVGYEQYF; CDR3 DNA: TGCAGTGCTAGAGACGCAGGGGTAGGCTACGAGCAGTACTTC
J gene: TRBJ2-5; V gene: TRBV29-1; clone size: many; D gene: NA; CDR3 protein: CSVEVRDGKKETQYF; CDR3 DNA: TGCAGCGTTGAAGTCCGGGACGGGAAAAAAGAGACCCAGTACTTC
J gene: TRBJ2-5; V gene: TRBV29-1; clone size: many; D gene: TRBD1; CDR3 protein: CSALGRTGRRQETQYF; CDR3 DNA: TGCAGCGCCCTGGGTAGGACAGGCAGACGACAAGAGACCCAGTACTTC
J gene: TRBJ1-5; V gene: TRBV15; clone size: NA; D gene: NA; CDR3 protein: CATSGGAGSNQPQHF; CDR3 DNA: TGTGCCACCAGCGGGGGGGCAGGGAGCAATCAGCCCCAGCATTTT
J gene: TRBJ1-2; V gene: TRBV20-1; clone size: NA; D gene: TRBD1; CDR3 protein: CSASGDRTGKGGGYTF; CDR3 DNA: TGCAGTGCTAGCGGGGACCGGACAGGGAAAGGGGGTGGCTACACCTTC
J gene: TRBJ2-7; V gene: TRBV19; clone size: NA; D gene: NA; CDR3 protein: CASSLRGPSSYEQYF; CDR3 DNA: TGTGCCAGTAGTCTCCGGGGACCAAGCTCCTACGAGCAGTACTTC
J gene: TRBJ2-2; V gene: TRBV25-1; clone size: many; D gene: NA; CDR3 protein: CASSFEEVGELFF; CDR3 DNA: TGTGCCAGCAGTTTCGAGGAGGTCGGGGAGCTGTTTTTT
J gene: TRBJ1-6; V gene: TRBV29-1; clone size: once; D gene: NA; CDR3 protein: CSVGGGIDSPLHF; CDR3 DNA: TGCAGCGTGGGGGGGGGAATCGATTCACCCCTCCACTTT
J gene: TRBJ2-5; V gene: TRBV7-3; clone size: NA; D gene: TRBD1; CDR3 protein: CASSLSLTGEETQYF; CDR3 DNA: TGTGCCAGCAGCTTGAGCCTCACAGGGGAAGAGACCCAGTACTTC
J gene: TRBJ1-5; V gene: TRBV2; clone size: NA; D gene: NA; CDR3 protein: CASRRQETGQPQHF; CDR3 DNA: TGTGCCAGCAGGAGACAGGAGACGGGTCAGCCCCAGCATTTT
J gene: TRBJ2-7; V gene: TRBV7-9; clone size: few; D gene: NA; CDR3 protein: CASSNSRQGGRYEQYF; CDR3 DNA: TGTGCCAGCAGCAACTCTCGACAGGGAGGCCGCTACGAGCAGTACTTC
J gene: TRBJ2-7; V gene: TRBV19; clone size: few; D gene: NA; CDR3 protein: CASSIDRGPNYEQYF; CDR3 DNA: TGTGCCAGTAGTATAGATAGAGGTCCCAACTACGAGCAGTACTTC
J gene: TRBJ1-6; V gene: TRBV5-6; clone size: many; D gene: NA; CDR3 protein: CASRSGPMGPLHF; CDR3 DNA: TGTGCCAGCAGATCAGGACCGATGGGACCCCTCCACTTT
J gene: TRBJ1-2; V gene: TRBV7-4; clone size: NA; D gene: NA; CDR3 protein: CASSLEGDSLLYGYTF; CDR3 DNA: TGTGCCAGCAGCTTAGAAGGGGACTCACTCCTCTATGGCTACACCTTC
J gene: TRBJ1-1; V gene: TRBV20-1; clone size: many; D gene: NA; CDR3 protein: CSASPGGSLAEAFF; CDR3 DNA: TGCAGTGCCAGCCCGGGAGGTAGTCTCGCTGAAGCTTTCTTT
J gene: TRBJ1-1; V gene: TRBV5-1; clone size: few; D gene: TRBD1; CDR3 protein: CASSLGQVTEAFF; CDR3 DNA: TGCGCCAGCAGCCTGGGACAGGTAACTGAAGCTTTCTTT
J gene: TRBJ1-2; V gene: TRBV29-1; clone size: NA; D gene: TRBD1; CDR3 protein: CSSGTGAVYGYTF; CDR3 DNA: TGCAGCAGTGGGACAGGTGCTGTCTATGGCTACACCTTC
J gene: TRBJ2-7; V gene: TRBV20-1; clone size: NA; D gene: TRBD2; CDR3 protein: CSARKSSGSFDEQYF; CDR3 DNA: TGCAGTGCGAGGAAGTCTAGCGGGAGTTTTGACGAGCAGTACTTC
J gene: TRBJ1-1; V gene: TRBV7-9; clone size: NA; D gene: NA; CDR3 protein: CASALLGGGKAEAFF; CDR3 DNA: TGTGCCAGCGCCCTCTTGGGGGGGGGGAAAGCTGAAGCTTTCTTT
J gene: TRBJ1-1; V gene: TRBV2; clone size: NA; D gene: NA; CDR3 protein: CASSLGRVGEAFF; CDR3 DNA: TGTGCCAGCAGCTTAGGAAGGGTTGGTGAAGCTTTCTTT
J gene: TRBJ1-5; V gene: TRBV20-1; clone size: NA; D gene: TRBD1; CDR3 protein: CSARSGQSSNQPQHF; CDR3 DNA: TGCAGTGCTAGATCGGGACAGTCTAGCAATCAGCCCCAGCATTTT
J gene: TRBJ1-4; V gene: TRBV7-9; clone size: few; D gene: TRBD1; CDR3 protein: CASSLGFFGQGREKLFF; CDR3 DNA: TGTGCCAGCAGCTTAGGGTTTTTCGGACAGGGTCGTGAAAAACTGTTTTTT
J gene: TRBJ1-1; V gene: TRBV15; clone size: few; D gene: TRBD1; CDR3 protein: CATSSSRQGQAFF; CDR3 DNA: TGTGCCACCAGCAGCTCCCGACAGGGTCAAGCTTTCTTT
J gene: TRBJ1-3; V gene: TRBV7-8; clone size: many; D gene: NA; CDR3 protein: CASSSPGLATVDVGTIYF; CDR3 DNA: TGTGCCAGCAGCTCCCCCGGGTTGGCGACAGTCGATGTAGGGACCATATATTTT
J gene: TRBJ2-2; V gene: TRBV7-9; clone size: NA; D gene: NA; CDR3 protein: CASSPRWNTGELFF; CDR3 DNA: TGTGCCAGCAGCCCCCGGTGGAACACCGGGGAGCTGTTTTTT
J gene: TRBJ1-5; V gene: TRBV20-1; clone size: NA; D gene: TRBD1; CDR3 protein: CSARRLDRGTYQPQHF; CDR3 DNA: TGCAGTGCTAGACGATTGGACAGGGGTACCTATCAGCCCCAGCATTTT
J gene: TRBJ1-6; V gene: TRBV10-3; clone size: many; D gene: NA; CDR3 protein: CAISDGRENNSPLHF; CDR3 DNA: TGTGCCATAAGTGACGGGAGGGAAAATAATTCACCCCTCCACTTT
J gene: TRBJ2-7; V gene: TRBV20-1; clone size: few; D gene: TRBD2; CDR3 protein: CSAGTSGASYEQYF; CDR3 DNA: TGCAGTGCTGGGACTAGCGGGGCCTCCTACGAGCAGTACTTC
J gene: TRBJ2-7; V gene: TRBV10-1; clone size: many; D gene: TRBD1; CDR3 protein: CASSQGQIPYEQYF; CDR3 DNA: TGCGCCAGCAGCCAGGGACAGATTCCGTACGAGCAGTACTTC
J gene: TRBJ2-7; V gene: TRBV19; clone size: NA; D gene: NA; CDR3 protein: CASSIWGRTTYEQYF; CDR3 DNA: TGTGCCAGTAGTATTTGGGGACGGACTACCTACGAGCAGTACTTC
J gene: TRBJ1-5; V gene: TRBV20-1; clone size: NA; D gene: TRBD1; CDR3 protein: CSARVPTGEGNQPQHF; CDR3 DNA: TGCAGTGCTAGAGTCCCCACAGGGGAGGGCAATCAGCCCCAGCATTTT
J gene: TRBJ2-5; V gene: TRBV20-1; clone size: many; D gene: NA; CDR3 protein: CSASRLEETQYF; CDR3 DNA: TGCAGTGCTAGCCGGCTAGAAGAGACCCAGTACTTC
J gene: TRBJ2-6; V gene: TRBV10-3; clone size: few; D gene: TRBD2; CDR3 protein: CASSSPGGGTGANVLTF; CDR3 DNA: TGTGCCAGCAGTTCCCCGGGCGGGGGAACCGGGGCCAACGTCCTGACTTTC
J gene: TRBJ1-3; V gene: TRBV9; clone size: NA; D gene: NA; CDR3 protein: CASSPLQGSGNTIYF; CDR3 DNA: TGTGCCAGCAGCCCCCTCCAGGGCTCTGGAAACACCATATATTTT
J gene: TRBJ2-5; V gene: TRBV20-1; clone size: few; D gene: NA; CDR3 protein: CSASTRLGETQYF; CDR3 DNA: TGCAGTGCTAGTACTAGATTGGGAGAGACCCAGTACTTC